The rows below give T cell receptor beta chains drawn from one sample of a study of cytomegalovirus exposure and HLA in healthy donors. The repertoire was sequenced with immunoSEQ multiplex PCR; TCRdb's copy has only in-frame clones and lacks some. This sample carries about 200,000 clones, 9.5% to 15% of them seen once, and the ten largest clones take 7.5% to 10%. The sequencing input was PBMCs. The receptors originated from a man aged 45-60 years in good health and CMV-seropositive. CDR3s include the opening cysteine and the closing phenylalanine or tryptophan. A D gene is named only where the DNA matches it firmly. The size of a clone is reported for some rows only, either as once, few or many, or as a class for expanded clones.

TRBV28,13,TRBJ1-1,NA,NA,CASSNTGNTEAFF,TGTGCCAGCAGTAACACAGGGAACACTGAAGCTTTCTTT
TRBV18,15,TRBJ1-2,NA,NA,CASSPPVGVGYGYTF,TGTGCCAGCTCACCACCGGTAGGGGTTGGCTATGGCTACACCTTC
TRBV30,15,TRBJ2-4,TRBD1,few,CAWSVGTGVRNIQYF,TGTGCCTGGAGTGTAGGGACAGGGGTTAGGAACATTCAGTACTTC
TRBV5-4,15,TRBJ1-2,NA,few,CASSLPREAGYGYTF,TGTGCCAGCAGCTTGCCGAGGGAAGCGGGCTATGGCTACACCTTC
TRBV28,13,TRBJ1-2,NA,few,CASTSGHIDGYTF,TGTGCCAGCACCTCGGGACATATCGATGGCTACACCTTC
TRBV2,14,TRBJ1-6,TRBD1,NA,CASSPRQGGSPLHF,TGTGCCAGCAGTCCCAGACAGGGTGGGTCACCCCTCCACTTT
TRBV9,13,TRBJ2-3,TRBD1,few,CASSGTGADTQYF,TGTGCCAGCAGCGGGACAGGGGCAGATACGCAGTATTTT
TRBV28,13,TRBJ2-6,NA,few,CASRTFRANVLTF,TGTGCCAGCAGGACATTCCGGGCCAACGTCCTGACTTTC
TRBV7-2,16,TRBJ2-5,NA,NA,CASSLILQGGIETQYF,TGTGCCAGCAGCTTAATCCTACAGGGTGGAATAGAGACCCAGTACTTC
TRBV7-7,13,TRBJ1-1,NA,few,CASSVERGTEAFF,TGTGCTAGCAGCGTGGAACGGGGCACTGAAGCTTTCTTT
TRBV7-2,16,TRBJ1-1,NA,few,CASIRPSGRAGAEAFF,TGTGCCAGCATCCGTCCCTCTGGCAGGGCTGGGGCTGAAGCTTTCTTT
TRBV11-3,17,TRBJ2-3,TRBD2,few,CASSLGLAGEETDTQYF,TGTGCCAGCAGCTTAGGTCTAGCGGGGGAGGAAACAGATACGCAGTATTTT
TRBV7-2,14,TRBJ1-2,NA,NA,CASSSGGWDYGYTF,TGTGCCAGCAGTTCAGGAGGATGGGACTATGGCTACACCTTC
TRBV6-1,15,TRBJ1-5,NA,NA,CASSEGQNSNQPQHF,TGTGCCAGCAGTGAAGGACAGAATAGCAATCAGCCCCAGCATTTT
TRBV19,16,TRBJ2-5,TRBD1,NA,CASSAITGTAQETQYF,TGTGCCAGTAGTGCGATAACCGGGACAGCCCAAGAGACCCAGTACTTC
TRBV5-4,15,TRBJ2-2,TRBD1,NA,CASSSDRVFTGELFF,TGTGCCAGCAGCTCCGACAGGGTTTTTACCGGGGAGCTGTTTTTT
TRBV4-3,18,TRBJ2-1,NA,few,CASSQEGAGGARYNEQFF,TGCGCCAGCAGCCAAGAAGGGGCAGGAGGGGCCCGGTACAATGAGCAGTTCTTC
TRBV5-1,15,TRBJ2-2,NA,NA,CASSAGLTNTGELFF,TGCGCCAGCAGCGCGGGACTTACGAACACCGGGGAGCTGTTTTTT
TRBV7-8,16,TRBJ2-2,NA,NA,CASSLEDGFYTGELFF,TGTGCCAGCAGCTTAGAAGACGGGTTTTACACCGGGGAGCTGTTTTTT
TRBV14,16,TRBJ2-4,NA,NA,CASSQDGGAQWNIQYF,TGTGCCAGCAGCCAAGATGGGGGGGCGCAGTGGAACATTCAGTACTTC
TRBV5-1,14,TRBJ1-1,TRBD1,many,CASSDTGGTTEAFF,TGCGCCAGCAGCGATACAGGGGGCACCACTGAAGCTTTCTTT
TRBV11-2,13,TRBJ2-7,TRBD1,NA,CASSSTGGYEQYF,TGTGCCAGCAGCTCGACAGGGGGCTACGAGCAGTACTTC
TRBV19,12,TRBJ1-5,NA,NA,CASSIQQGSQHF,TGTGCCAGTAGTATCCAACAGGGATCCCAGCATTTT
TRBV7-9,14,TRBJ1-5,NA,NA,CASSSRGSNQPQHF,TGTGCCAGCAGCTCACGAGGTAGCAATCAGCCCCAGCATTTT
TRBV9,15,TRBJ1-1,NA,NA,CASSVGADFNTEAFF,TGTGCCAGCAGCGTAGGAGCGGACTTCAACACTGAAGCTTTCTTT
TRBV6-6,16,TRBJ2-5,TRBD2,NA,CASSYFPAGDQETQYF,TGTGCCAGCAGTTACTTTCCAGCGGGGGACCAAGAGACCCAGTACTTC
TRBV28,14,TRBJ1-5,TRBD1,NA,CASSLFRGFQPQHF,TGTGCCAGCAGTTTATTCAGGGGGTTTCAGCCCCAGCATTTT
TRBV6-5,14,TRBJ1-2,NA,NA,CASSYLDRPGGYTF,TGTGCCAGCAGTTACCTTGACAGGCCGGGGGGCTACACCTTC
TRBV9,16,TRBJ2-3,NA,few,CASSVDQGLSTDTQYF,TGTGCCAGCAGCGTAGATCAGGGTTTGAGCACAGATACGCAGTATTTT
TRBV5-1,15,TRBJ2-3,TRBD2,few,CASSLPSGVLDTQYF,TGCGCCAGCAGCCTGCCAAGCGGGGTGTTAGATACGCAGTATTTT
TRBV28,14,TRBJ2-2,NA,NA,CASIRGSNTGELFF,TGTGCCAGCATTCGGGGGTCGAACACCGGGGAGCTGTTTTTT
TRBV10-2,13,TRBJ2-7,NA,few,CASRPGRGYEQYF,TGCGCCAGCAGGCCCGGACGGGGCTACGAGCAGTACTTC
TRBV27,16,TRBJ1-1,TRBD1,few,CASTPRQGLGDTEAFF,TGTGCCAGCACCCCTCGACAGGGGTTGGGGGACACTGAAGCTTTCTTT
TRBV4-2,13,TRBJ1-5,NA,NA,CASSQPGNQPQHF,TGTGCCAGCAGCCAGCCAGGGAATCAGCCCCAGCATTTT
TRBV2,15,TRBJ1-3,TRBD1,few,CASSPDRASGNTIYF,TGTGCCAGCAGCCCGGACAGGGCCTCTGGAAACACCATATATTTT
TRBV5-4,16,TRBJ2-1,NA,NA,CASSLSSRSSYNEQFF,TGTGCCAGCAGCTTGAGTAGCCGATCCTCCTACAATGAGCAGTTCTTC
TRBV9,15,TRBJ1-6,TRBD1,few,CASSDKQGGNSPLHF,TGTGCCAGCAGCGATAAACAGGGGGGGAATTCACCCCTCCACTTT
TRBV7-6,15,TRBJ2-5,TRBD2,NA,CASREVAGAAETQYF,TGTGCCAGCCGGGAGGTAGCGGGGGCGGCGGAGACCCAGTACTTC
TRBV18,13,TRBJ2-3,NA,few,CASSPPNGDTQYF,TGTGCCAGCTCACCACCGAACGGTGATACGCAGTATTTT
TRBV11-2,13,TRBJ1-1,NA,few,CASSLWSNTEAFF,TGTGCCAGCAGCTTGTGGAGTAACACTGAAGCTTTCTTT
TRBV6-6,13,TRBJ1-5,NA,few,CASSSQGNQPQHF,TGTGCCAGCTCATCCCAGGGGAATCAGCCCCAGCATTTT
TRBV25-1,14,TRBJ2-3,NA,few,CASSRERNTDTQYF,TGTGCCAGCAGTCGGGAGAGGAACACAGATACGCAGTATTTT
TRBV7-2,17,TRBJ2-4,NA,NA,CASSPQFSGLAKNIQYF,TGTGCCAGCAGCCCCCAGTTTTCGGGGTTAGCCAAAAACATTCAGTACTTC
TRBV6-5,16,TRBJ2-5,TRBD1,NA,CASSYSRTGVQETQYF,TGTGCCAGCAGTTACTCGAGGACAGGGGTCCAAGAGACCCAGTACTTC
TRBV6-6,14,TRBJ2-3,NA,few,CASSYLSGYDTQYF,TGTGCCAGCAGTTACCTCTCGGGGTATGATACGCAGTATTTT
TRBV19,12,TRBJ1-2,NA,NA,CASSAGFYGYTF,TGTGCCAGTAGTGCGGGCTTCTATGGCTACACCTTC
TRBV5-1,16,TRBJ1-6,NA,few,CASSLTWTGGNSPLHF,TGCGCCAGCAGCTTGACTTGGACGGGGGGGAATTCACCCCTCCACTTT
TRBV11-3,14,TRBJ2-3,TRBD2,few,CASSLTSGADTQYF,TGTGCCAGCAGCTTAACTAGCGGGGCAGATACGCAGTATTTT
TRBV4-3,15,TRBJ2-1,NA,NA,CASSQARVGVGEQFF,TGCGCCAGCAGCCAAGCTCGTGTGGGAGTAGGTGAGCAGTTCTTC
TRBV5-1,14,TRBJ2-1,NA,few,CASSLLGGDNEQFF,TGCGCCAGCAGCTTGTTGGGCGGGGACAATGAGCAGTTCTTC